Listed here are 14 T cell receptor beta chains from one sample, sequenced in a study of blood T cell repertoires in COVID-19. The table came from immunoSEQ multiplex PCR; TCRdb's copy has only in-frame clones and leaves some out. Here the sample spans more than 40,000 clones, approximately 86% being singletons. The specimen sequenced was peripheral blood. These receptors were obtained from a man between 60 and 75 years old with active or convalescent COVID-19.

The rearrangement joins TRBV2 to TRBJ2-7, with TRBD1 as a possible D gene (6 bases). The CDR3 has 11 amino acids. The germline V and J ends were trimmed by 6 bases and 3 bases, with 6 bases remaining between them. Germline loops: CDR1 SNHLY, CDR2 FYNNEI. CDR3 loop: CASRQGYEQYF. The DNA of the CDR3 is TGTGCCAGCAGACAGGGCTACGAGCAGTACTTC.

The gene calls are TRBV27 and TRBJ1-5; 7 nucleotides agree with TRBD1. V lost 6 bases and J lost 1; bases outside the gene matches: 18. The CDR3 is made up of 19 amino acids. Germline V gene sequence: CDR1 MNHEY, CDR2 SMNVEV (reference sequence). The DNA for the CDR3 is TGTGCCAGCAGCGATACCGGGGACAGTGGGTGGAGGAGCAATCAGCCCCAGCATTTT. The encoded protein is CASSDTGDSGWRSNQPQHF.

The chain couples TRBV6-6 to TRBJ1-2; D remains unclear. In germline, CDR1 is MNHNY, CDR2 SVGAGI (reference sequence). The V gene lost 5 bases and the J gene lost 8 bases, with 18 bases spanning the gap. The CDR3 runs to 14 residues. The CDR3 DNA is TGTGCCAGCAGTCCCGACACTTCCCCGAAAGGCTACACCTTC. Residues: CASSPDTSPKGYTF.

The V gene is TRBV11-2, the J gene TRBJ2-7, with TRBD2 matching over 8 bases. Germline lookup yields CDR1 SGHAT and CDR2 FQNNGV. V was pared by 3 bases and J by 5 bases, with 3 bases of the junction left unmatched. CDR3 length equals 13 residues. CDR3 coding DNA: TGTGCCAGCAGCTTCGAACTAGCGGACGAGCAGTACTTC. It encodes CASSFELADEQYF.

The chain is built from TRBV29-1 and TRBJ1-4; D might be TRBD1 (6 bases). This CDR3 has 12 residues. CDR1 and CDR2 from the germline V gene are SQVTM and ANQGSEA. V lost 5 bases and J lost 5, with 9 bases in between. CDR3 sequence (DNA): TGCAGCGTTAGTAGGGGGAATGAAAAACTGTTTTTT. This encodes CSVSRGNEKLFF.

The rearrangement uses TRBV5-4 and TRBJ2-5; perhaps TRBD1 as D (5 bases). CDR1 is SGHNT, CDR2 YYREEE, per germline (reference sequence). With 0 bases removed from V and 2 bases from J, the gap between germline ends came to 20 bases. The CDR3 is 18 amino acids. In DNA form, the CDR3 reads TGTGCCAGCAGCTTGGGGCCCACATCGTCAGGGCGGCAAGAGACCCAGTACTTC. This encodes CASSLGPTSSGRQETQYF.

This rearrangement joins TRBV20-1 to TRBJ1-1; D is undetermined. Trimming cost V 6 bases and J 0 bases, with 5 bases left between them. The CDR3 consists of 11 residues. CDR1 and CDR2 from the germline V gene are DFQATT and SNEGSKA (reference sequence). CDR3 amino acids: CSALLNTEAFF. CDR3 bases: TGCAGTGCCCTACTGAACACTGAAGCTTTCTTT.

The rearrangement links TRBV5-1 to TRBJ2-5; possible D gene TRBD2, 5 bases. Deletions cut 4 bases from V and 3 bases from J, with 10 bases between. The CDR3 is made up of 13 amino acids. Germline lookup yields CDR1 SGHRS and CDR2 YFSETQ. This CDR3 is CASSAAGEETQYF. DNA of the CDR3: TGCGCCAGCAGCGCGGCCGGGGAAGAGACCCAGTACTTC.

V gene TRBV19 combines with J gene TRBJ2-2; 9 bases fit TRBD1. The CDR3 loop spans 15 amino acids. The germline gives CDR1 LNHDA, CDR2 SQIVND (reference sequence). After removal of 5 bases from V and 5 bases from J, the junction contained 6 bases not matched to a gene. The CDR3 region has the DNA TGTGCCAGTAGTCCCCGACAGGGGGGAACCGGGGAGCTGTTTTTT. It is translated as CASSPRQGGTGELFF. The full variable domain, its missing parts supplied by reference TRBV19 and TRBJ2-2, is DGGITQSPKYLFRKEGQNVTLSCEQNLNHDAMYWYRQDPGQGLRLIYYSQIVNDFQKGDIAEGYSVSREKKESFPLTVTSAQKNPTAFYLCASSPRQGGTGELFFGEGSRLTVL.

The chain has TRBV9 and TRBJ2-7; the match to TRBD2 covers 12 bases. Per germline, CDR1 SGDLS and CDR2 YYNGEE. J was trimmed by 2 bases and V by 1 base; bases with no gene match: 4. The CDR3 has 16 residues. The CDR3 here is CASSVTSGGSPYEQYF. The CDR3 coding sequence is TGTGCCAGCAGCGTAACTAGCGGGGGGTCACCCTACGAGCAGTACTTC.

This chain links TRBV7-9 with TRBJ1-1, with TRBD1 identical over 8 bases. The CDR3 is 14 residues long. CDR1 and CDR2 (germline): SEHNR, FQNEAQ (reference sequence). Unmatched junction bases numbered 6, after V lost 6 bases and J lost 3 bases. The CDR3 sequence: CASSLQGVHTEAFF. The CDR3 nucleotides are TGTGCCAGCAGTTTACAGGGGGTGCACACTGAAGCTTTCTTT.

The chain joins TRBV5-1 to TRBJ1-5; TRBD1 aligns across 12 bases. This CDR3 is 19 amino acids long. With 4 bases clipped from V and 8 bases from J, the junction kept 19 bases outside the gene matches. CDR1 and CDR2 (germline): SGHRS, YFSETQ. The CDR3 DNA reads TGCGCCAGCAGCCCAAGGGCGGGACAGGGGGCTCCCAATGGAAAGCCCCAGCATTTT. It translates to CASSPRAGQGAPNGKPQHF.

The chain couples TRBV7-9 to TRBJ2-1, with D perhaps TRBD2 (5 bases). The V end lost 5 bases, the J end lost 4 bases, and 18 bases lay between the germline ends. CDR1 SEHNR and CDR2 FQNEAQ come from the germline V gene (reference sequence). The CDR3 is 16 residues long. CDR3 amino acids: CASSPSEGGRYNEQFF. The CDR3 DNA is TGTGCCAGCAGCCCAAGCGAGGGTGGGCGATACAATGAGCAGTTCTTC. Full variable domain (remainder filled in from reference TRBV7-9 and TRBJ2-1): DTGVSQNPRHKITKRGQNVTFRCDPISEHNRLYWYRQTLGQGPEFLTYFQNEAQLEKSRLLSDRFSAERPKGSFSTLEIQRTEQGDSAMYLCASSPSEGGRYNEQFFGPGTRLTVL.

V gene TRBV27 combines with J gene TRBJ2-7, with 7 bases identical to TRBD1. The V gene end was trimmed by 4 bases and the J gene end by 0 bases; junction bases not matched to a gene: 9. Germline V gene sequence: CDR1 MNHEY, CDR2 SMNVEV (reference sequence). The CDR3 is 16 residues long. CDR3 DNA sequence: TGTGCCAGCAGTTCCTTCAGACAGGGCGCCTCCTACGAGCAGTACTTC. This sequence encodes CASSSFRQGASYEQYF.